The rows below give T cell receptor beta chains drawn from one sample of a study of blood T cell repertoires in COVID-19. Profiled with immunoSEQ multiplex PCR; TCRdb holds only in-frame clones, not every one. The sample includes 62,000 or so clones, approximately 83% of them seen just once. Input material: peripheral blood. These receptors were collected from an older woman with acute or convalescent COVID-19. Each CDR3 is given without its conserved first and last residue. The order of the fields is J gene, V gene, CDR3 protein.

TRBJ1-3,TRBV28,ASRQTLSGGNTIY
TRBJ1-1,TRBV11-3,ASSFRPGGVAF
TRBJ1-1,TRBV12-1,ASRTEGGLNTEAF
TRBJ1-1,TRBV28,ASSPPIRDYTEAF
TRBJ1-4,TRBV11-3,ASSLEKGSGTAKILDEKLF
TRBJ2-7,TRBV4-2,ASSQGEGGSAYEQY
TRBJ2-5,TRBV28,ASSFFQPQGQETQY
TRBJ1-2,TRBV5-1,ASSLGSRGAIYGYT
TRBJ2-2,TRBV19,ASSMTGQGPGELF
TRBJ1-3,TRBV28,ASSSLGQIIY
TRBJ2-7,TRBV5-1,ASSFGTRSYEQY
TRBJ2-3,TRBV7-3,ASSVQGSTDTQY
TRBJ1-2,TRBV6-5,ASSYIRQAGYGYT
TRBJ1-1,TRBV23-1,ASSQSPVNTEAF
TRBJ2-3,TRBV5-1,ASSRGLVGVTDTQY
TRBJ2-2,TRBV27,ASRTGANTGELF
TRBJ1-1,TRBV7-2,ASSLGLGQGGDTEAF
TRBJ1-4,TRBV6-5,ASSRRRQGSEKLF
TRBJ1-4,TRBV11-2,ASSWGGRGFEKLF
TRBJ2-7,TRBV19,ASSMRQGYEQY
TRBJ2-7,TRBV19,ASSPYYGSYEQY
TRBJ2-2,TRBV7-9,ASSLTATGELF
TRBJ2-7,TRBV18,ASSLWTEKVYEQY
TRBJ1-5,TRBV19,ASSRGTGYSNQPQH
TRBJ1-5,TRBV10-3,AISERGGANQPQH
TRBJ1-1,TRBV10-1,ASRTGGRANTEAF
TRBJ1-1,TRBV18,ASSPSGQGTEAF
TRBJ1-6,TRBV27,ASSFPVANSPLH
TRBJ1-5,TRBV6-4,ASSVEEGQPQH
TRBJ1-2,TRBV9,ASSVELSGSYGYT
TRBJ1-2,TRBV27,ASSRGVGNGYT
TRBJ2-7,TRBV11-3,ASSAGTGGSYEQY
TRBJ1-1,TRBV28,ASSSPGTGGDTEAF
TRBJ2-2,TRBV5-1,ASSSRQGATNTGELF
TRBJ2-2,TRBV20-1,SASRGGRARYTGELF
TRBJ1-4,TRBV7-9,ASSPNRATGVKLF
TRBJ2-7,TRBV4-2,ASSSQGSYEQY
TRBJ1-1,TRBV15,ATCPGLLMNTEAF
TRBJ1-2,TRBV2,ASSGDRARGYT
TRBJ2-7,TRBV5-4,ASRTSGWGQGTYEQY
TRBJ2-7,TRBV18,ASSPSGLSYSYEQY
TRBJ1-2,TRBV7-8,ASSLDSYDSANYGYT
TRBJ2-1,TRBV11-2,ASSSYTGNNEQF
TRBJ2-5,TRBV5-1,ASTRQDRGETQY
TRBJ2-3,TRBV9,ASSPRGDTQY
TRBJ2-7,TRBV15,ATSTSGGRYEQY
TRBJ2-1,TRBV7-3,ASSLTGTSGTANSYNEQF
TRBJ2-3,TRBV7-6,ASSLGTNIQVVGTQY
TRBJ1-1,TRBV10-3,AISTSAGARGTEAF
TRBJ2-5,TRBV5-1,ASSLGGSGQETQY
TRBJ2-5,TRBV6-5,ASSYQGRETQY
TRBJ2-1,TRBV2,ASSKQLAGGYPF
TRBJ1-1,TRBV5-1,ASSGSTVNTEAF
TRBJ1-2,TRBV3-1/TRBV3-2,ASKGQGANYGYT